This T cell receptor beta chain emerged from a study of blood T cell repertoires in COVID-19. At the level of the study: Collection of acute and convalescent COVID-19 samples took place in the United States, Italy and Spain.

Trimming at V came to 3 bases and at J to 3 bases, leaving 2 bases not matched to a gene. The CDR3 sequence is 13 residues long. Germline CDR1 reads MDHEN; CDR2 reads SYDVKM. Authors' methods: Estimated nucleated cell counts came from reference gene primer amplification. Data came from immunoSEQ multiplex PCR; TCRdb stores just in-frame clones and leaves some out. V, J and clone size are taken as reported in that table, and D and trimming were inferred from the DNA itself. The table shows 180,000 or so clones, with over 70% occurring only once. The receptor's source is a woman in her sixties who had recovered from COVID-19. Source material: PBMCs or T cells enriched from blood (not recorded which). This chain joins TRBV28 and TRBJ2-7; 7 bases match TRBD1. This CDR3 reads CASSFWTGYEQYF. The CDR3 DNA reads TGTGCCAGCAGTTTTTGGACAGGCTACGAGCAGTACTTC.